These 28 T cell receptor beta chains came from one sample sequenced in a study of T-cell reconstitution after alpha-beta-depleted transplantation in children. Preparation of the TCRbeta library used unique molecular identifiers. TCRdb re-derived calls from the PCR reads in MiXCR, one entry per CDR3 protein. The sample shows roughly 670,000 distinct CDR3 sequences, around 14% of them seen only once. The sample consisted of PBMCs, taken before TCRalphabeta/CD19-depleted stem cell transplant. The origin of the receptors is a girl aged 2 to 10 with congenital amegakaryocytic thrombocytopenia, due to receive a stem cell transplant.

At least ten counts were recorded for this clonotype. The chain couples TRBV12-3 or TRBV12-4 to TRBJ2-1; TRBD2 agrees at 11 bases. V shed 6 bases, J shed 9 bases, and the junction held 7 bases outside the gene matches. This CDR3 is built from 14 residues. CDR3 region: CASRPTGTSGEQFF. For the CDR3, the DNA is TGTGCCAGCAGGCCGACCGGGACTAGCGGTGAGCAGTTCTTC.

This clonotype was seen more than once but under ten times. The CDR3 sequence is CASSTRQGRGYEQYF. CDR3 nucleotides: TGCGCCAGCAGCACACGACAGGGACGTGGCTACGAGCAGTACTTC. The genes are TRBV5-1 and TRBJ2-7, with 7 bases identical to TRBD1. Trimming took 4 bases from V and 3 from J; bases not matched to a gene: 10. Germline assignment: CDR1 SGHRS and CDR2 YFSETQ. The CDR3 contains 15 residues.

The chain combines TRBV30 with TRBJ2-1, with D tentatively TRBD1 or TRBD2 (5 bases each). V lost 4 bases and J 5 bases, leaving 12 bases between the germline ends. The CDR3 spans 13 residues. Germline-derived CDR1 and CDR2 are GTSNPN and SVGIG (reference sequence). CDR3 in DNA: TGTGCCTGGACCCTCGGGGCAAACAATGAGCAGTTCTTC. Protein product: CAWTLGANNEQFF.

The chain recombines TRBV3-1 with TRBJ2-2; TRBD1 is a possible D gene (6 bases). Germline V gene sequence: CDR1 LGHDT, CDR2 YNNKEL (reference sequence). Trimming took 0 bases from V and 0 from J, leaving 8 bases between them. This CDR3 comprises 16 residues. Written as DNA, the CDR3 is TGTGCCAGCAGCCAAGATAGGACAGCGAACACCGGGGAGCTGTTTTTT. Translation gives CASSQDRTANTGELFF.

J is TRBJ2-7 and V is TRBV20-1, with 7 bases fitting TRBD1. Germline V CDR1 and CDR2: DFQATT, SNEGSKA (reference sequence). The CDR3 has 14 residues. Unmatched junction bases numbered 10, after V lost 6 bases and J lost 2 bases. The CDR3 DNA sequence: TGCAGTGCCCCGAGACAGGGAATCCCCTACGAGCAGTACTTC. Its translation: CSAPRQGIPYEQYF.

This clonotype was counted at least ten times. The CDR3 DNA sequence: TGCAGCGTTGACGTGGGTGGTTACGAGCAGTACTTC. This sequence encodes CSVDVGGYEQYF. The rearrangement links TRBV29-1 to TRBJ2-7; D is unclear. The CDR3 totals 12 residues. Per germline, CDR1 SQVTM and CDR2 ANQGSEA. V dropped 3 bases and J dropped 4 bases, with 10 bases sitting between them.

The sample holds many counts of this clonotype. V usage is TRBV29-1 and J usage is TRBJ2-3; maybe TRBD2 (5 bases). The CDR3 contains 11 residues. Germline CDR1 is SQVTM and CDR2 is ANQGSEA. Trimming stripped 6 bases from V and 10 bases from J, with 14 bases between. The CDR3: CSVYRGIAQYF. For the CDR3, the DNA is TGCAGCGTCTACCGGGGTATCGCGCAGTATTTT.

This clonotype was seen at least ten times. The V gene is TRBV6-5, the J gene TRBJ2-1, with 11 positions matching TRBD2. The CDR3 contains 16 residues. Germline CDR1 MNHEY, CDR2 SVGAGI. V dropped 2 bases and J dropped 7; count of bases not matched to a gene: 7. The CDR3, as DNA: TGTGCCAGCAGTTACCTGCTAGCGGGAGGAGGTAATGAGCAGTTCTTC. Amino acid sequence: CASSYLLAGGGNEQFF.

The chain is built from TRBV6-1 and TRBJ2-7, with D possibly TRBD1 on 5 matching bases. Trimming took 6 bases from V and 4 from J, leaving 13 bases between them. The CDR3 contains 13 residues. Germline V gene lookup returns CDR1 MNHNS and CDR2 SASEGT. As DNA, the CDR3 is TGTGCCAGCAGAGCAGGGTTAGGGTACGAGCAGTACTTC. Amino acids: CASRAGLGYEQYF.

With regard to this clonotype: Possible read error: a much larger clone is one base away. CDR3 bases: TGCAGCGATGAAGATCAGCCTGAAGCTTTCTTT. This gives the protein CSDEDQPEAFF. This chain connects TRBV29-1 to TRBJ1-1; D ambiguous. Germline V gene sequence: CDR1 SQVTM, CDR2 ANQGSEA. This CDR3 has 11 residues.

In its sample, this clonotype was seen a few times. V usage is TRBV5-5 and J usage is TRBJ1-2; TRBD1 matches at 7 bases. Germline loops: CDR1 SGHKS, CDR2 YYEKEE (reference sequence). This CDR3 is built from 16 residues. V lost 4 bases to trimming and J lost 0 bases; unmatched junction nucleotides: 9. The CDR3 region has the DNA TGTGCCAGCAGCACGACCGGGACAGCAGCTAACTATGGCTACACCTTC. Protein: CASSTTGTAANYGYTF.

The chain employs TRBV9 and TRBJ1-6; D is uncertain. Germline CDR1 and CDR2: SGDLS and YYNGEE. The V end lost 8 bases, the J end lost 8 bases, and 17 bases lay between the germline ends. The CDR3 sequence is 14 residues long. CDR3 in DNA: TGTGCCAGTGGCCTCTCCGGGCCAGATTCACCCCTCCACTTT. Protein product: CASGLSGPDSPLHF. The full variable domain, completed using reference TRBV9 and TRBJ1-6, is DSGVTQTPKHLITATGQRVTLRCSPRSGDLSVYWYQQSLDQGLQFLIQYYNGEERAKGNILERFSAQQFPDLHSELNLSSLELGDSALYFCASGLSGPDSPLHFGNGTRLTVT.

This clonotype showed up many times. The chain carries TRBV21-1 and TRBJ1-6. TRBV21-1 is a pseudogene segment. This CDR3 has 19 residues. CDR3 nucleotides: TGTGCCAGCAGCAAAGCGCCGGAGTTAGGGGCGCACTATAATTCACCCCTCCACTTT. Protein: CASSKAPELGAHYNSPLHF.

There are a few counts of this clonotype. This chain uses TRBV5-1 with TRBJ2-5; TRBD1 agrees at 9 bases. Germline V CDR1 and CDR2: SGHRS, YFSETQ. With 4 bases clipped from V and 4 bases from J, the junction kept 5 bases outside the gene matches. The CDR3 is made up of 14 amino acids. The CDR3: CASSPHRGLETQYF. CDR3 nucleotides: TGCGCCAGCAGCCCTCACAGGGGGCTAGAGACCCAGTACTTC.

This clonotype has just a few counts. The chain joins TRBV5-4 to TRBJ1-1; possible D gene TRBD1, 5 bases. Germline CDR1 is SGHNT and CDR2 is YYREEE (reference sequence). The CDR3 is 14 amino acids. Trimming took off 2 bases at V and 4 bases at J, with 12 bases between the two ends. Here the CDR3 DNA reads TGTGCCAGCAGCTTAGAAGGGGTCTCCACTGAAGCTTTCTTT. Its protein is CASSLEGVSTEAFF.

This clonotype has ten or more counts. This chain uses TRBV29-1 with TRBJ2-7; 7 bases fit TRBD2. The CDR3 runs 13 residues. The V and J ends lost 4 bases and 5 bases, in that order; junction bases with no gene match: 8. The V gene's germline CDR1 is SQVTM and CDR2 ANQGSEA. CDR3 coding DNA: TGCAGCGTTGGTCAAGTACTAGCGCACGAGCAGTACTTC. Translated: CSVGQVLAHEQYF.

A remark on this clonotype: A much bigger clone sits one base away, suggesting this may be a read error. This rearrangement joins TRBV20-1 to TRBJ2-1; D is unclear. The CDR3 loop spans 11 amino acids. Germline CDR1 reads DFQATT; CDR2 reads SNEGSKA (reference sequence). V was shortened by 6 bases and J by 12 bases, with 15 bases between the two germline ends. CDR3 nucleotides: TGCAGTGCGTACAAGGGTCTTGCGCAGTTCTTC. It codes for CSAYKGLAQFF.

This clonotype was seen ten or more times. This rearrangement joins TRBV27 to TRBJ1-2, with 11 bases lining up with TRBD1. The CDR3 loop spans 12 amino acids. The trim removed 8 bases at V and 7 bases at J, leaving 3 bases unmatched. Germline V gives CDR1 MNHEY, CDR2 SMNVEV (reference sequence). Here the CDR3 reads CASRTGGRGYTF. The CDR3, as DNA: TGTGCCAGCCGGACAGGGGGCCGTGGCTACACCTTC.

This clonotype was observed once. The rearrangement uses TRBV9 and TRBJ2-7; possible D gene TRBD2, 5 bases. The V gene's germline CDR1 is SGDLS and CDR2 YYNGEE. Deletions cut 0 bases from V and 0 bases from J, with 10 bases between. The CDR3 is made up of 15 amino acids. In nucleotides, the CDR3 is TGTGCCAGCAGCGTAGGAGCGGATAGCTCCTACGAGCAGTACTTC. The encoded protein is CASSVGADSSYEQYF.

There are many counts of this clonotype. The chain has TRBV6-1 and TRBJ2-1, with 7 nucleotides matching TRBD2. V shed 8 bases and J 8 bases; nucleotides not matched to a gene: 9. Germline V lookup: CDR1 MNHNS, CDR2 SASEGT. The CDR3 is 13 residues long. CDR3 coding DNA: TGTGCCAGCTGGGAGCGGGGTATGGATGAGCAGTTCTTC. Translation gives CASWERGMDEQFF.

In its sample, this clonotype was seen many times. The chain links TRBV28 to TRBJ2-1, with 11 bases aligning to TRBD2. The germline V gene encodes CDR1 MDHEN and CDR2 SYDVKM. The CDR3 has 14 residues. The trim removed 6 bases at V and 5 bases at J, leaving 3 bases unmatched. The CDR3 nucleotides read TGTGCCAGCAGACCGGGACTAGCGGACAATGAGCAGTTCTTC. This translates into CASRPGLADNEQFF.

This clonotype was detected ten times or more. The chain couples TRBV20-1 to TRBJ1-5; 7 positions match TRBD1. The trim removed 5 bases at V and 5 bases at J, leaving 12 bases unmatched. From germline, CDR1 is DFQATT and CDR2 SNEGSKA (reference sequence). This CDR3 contains 15 residues. CDR3 residues: CSASKGQVGDQPQHF. In nucleotides, the CDR3 is TGCAGTGCTTCGAAAGGACAGGTGGGGGATCAGCCCCAGCATTTT.

Note on this clonotype: A much larger clone sits a single nucleotide away, making a read error possible. V is TRBV15 and J is TRBJ2-2, with D hard to call. Germline V gene lookup returns CDR1 LNHNV and CDR2 YYDKDF (reference sequence). This CDR3 comprises 14 residues. The CDR3 nucleotides are TGTGCCACCAGCAGAGAACAGAACGCCGGGGAGCTGTTTTTT. Its protein product is CATSREQNAGELFF.

This clonotype was seen a handful of times. The chain uses TRBV7-6 and TRBJ2-2, with D perhaps matching TRBD2 (6 bases). Germline lookup yields CDR1 SGHVS and CDR2 FNYEAQ. The CDR3 covers 17 residues. Trimming removed 5 bases at V and 1 base at J, with 17 bases between. Here the CDR3 reads CASSQRSGTENTGELFF. The CDR3 DNA follows: TGTGCCAGCAGCCAGCGGTCCGGGACTGAGAACACCGGGGAGCTGTTTTTT.

This clonotype was counted many times. The genes are TRBV28 and TRBJ2-7; D remains ambiguous. CDR1 and CDR2 (germline): MDHEN, SYDVKM. The ends were cut back, 2 bases at V and 5 bases at J, with 22 bases in the middle. This CDR3 has 17 amino acids. The CDR3 nucleotides are TGTGCCAGCAGTTTAGGTATACGGTTACCCGCAGTCCACGAGCAGTACTTC. Its translation: CASSLGIRLPAVHEQYF.

This clonotype showed up many times. V usage is TRBV11-2 and J usage is TRBJ2-7, with TRBD2 matching over 12 bases. Per the germline V gene, CDR1 is SGHAT and CDR2 is FQNNGV. V was pared by 1 base and J by 3 bases, with 4 bases of the junction left unmatched. This CDR3 spans 16 amino acids. The CDR3 here is CASSLVTSGSLYEQYF. Here the CDR3 DNA reads TGTGCCAGCAGCTTAGTGACTAGCGGGAGCCTCTACGAGCAGTACTTC.

The chain combines TRBV15 with TRBJ2-1; D could derive from TRBD1 or TRBD2 (6 bases each). Between the trimmed V and J ends, which lost 0 bases and 1 base, there was a span of 16 bases. This CDR3 contains 18 residues. CDR1 LNHNV and CDR2 YYDKDF come from the germline V gene (reference sequence). The CDR3 bases are TGTGCCACCAGCAGAGATGGAAGCGGAGGGGGATCCTACAATGAGCAGTTCTTC. Translating gives CATSRDGSGGGSYNEQFF.

This clonotype was seen a few times. The rearrangement links TRBV27 to TRBJ1-1; TRBD1 matches at 7 bases. CDR3 length: 13 residues. The V segment lost 6 bases and the J segment 3 bases; nucleotides outside the gene matches: 4. Per the germline V gene, CDR1 is MNHEY and CDR2 is SMNVEV (reference sequence). CDR3 sequence (DNA): TGTGCCAGCAGGACAGGGAAGGACACTGAAGCTTTCTTT. It encodes CASRTGKDTEAFF.